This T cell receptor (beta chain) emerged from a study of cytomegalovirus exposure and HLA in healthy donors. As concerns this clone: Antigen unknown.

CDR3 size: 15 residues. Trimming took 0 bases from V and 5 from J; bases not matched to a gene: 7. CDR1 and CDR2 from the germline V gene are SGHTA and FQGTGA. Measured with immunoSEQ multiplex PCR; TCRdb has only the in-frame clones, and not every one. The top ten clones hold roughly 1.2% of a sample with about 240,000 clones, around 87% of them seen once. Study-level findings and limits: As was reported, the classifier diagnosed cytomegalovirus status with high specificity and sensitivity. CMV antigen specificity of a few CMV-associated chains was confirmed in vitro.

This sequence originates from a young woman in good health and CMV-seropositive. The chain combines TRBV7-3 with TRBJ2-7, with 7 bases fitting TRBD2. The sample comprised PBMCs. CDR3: CASSLTSTSDHEQYF. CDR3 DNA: TGTGCCAGCAGCTTAACGAGTACTAGCGATCACGAGCAGTACTTC.